The clone carrying this T cell receptor (beta chain) appeared a single time. The antigen is unknown. The method was immunoSEQ multiplex PCR; TCRdb's version includes in-frame clones alone and lacks a portion of them. The sample has over a million clones; around 78% are singletons. The CDR3 sequence is 16 residues long. V lost 4 bases, J lost 2 bases, and 7 bases stayed unmatched. Germline CDR1 is SGHRS and CDR2 is YFSETQ. The data are from a study of shared clonotypes between healthy human individuals. Study information: The cohort had two women and three men, ages 18 to 49.

Study-wide findings and caveats: It was the non-shared clonotypes that had lower generation probabilities than clonotypes shared by all four donors.

The chain carries TRBV5-1 and TRBJ2-7, with TRBD2 matching 12 bases. Input material: memory CD4+ T cells from PBMCs. Subset meaning: CD45RA-negative fraction. The source of this sequence is a man younger than 30 in good health. Some clones in this sample may be carry-over from other donors' samples. The CDR3 bases are TGCGCCAGCAGCCTCACTAGCGGGAGGTACACCTACGAGCAGTACTTC. Amino acid sequence: CASSLTSGRYTYEQYF.